These 32 T cell receptor beta chains share one sample of origin, sequenced in a study of radiotherapy plus CTLA-4 blockade in lung cancer. Using immunoSEQ multiplex PCR, the repertoire was profiled, and TCRdb retains in-frame clones only, with some absent. The table includes 90,000 to 150,000 clones, nearly 80% detected once. The source was peripheral blood, collected from a patient treated with radiotherapy plus ipilimumab. The origin of the receptors is a human donor with non-small cell lung cancer who had a partial response to radiotherapy plus ipilimumab.

This clone showed up just once. The V gene is TRBV4-1, the J gene TRBJ2-7, with 12 bases that match TRBD1. This CDR3 region has 15 residues. V shed 0 bases and J 4 bases; nucleotides not matched to a gene: 1. Germline V gives CDR1 MGHRA, CDR2 YSYEKL. The CDR3 protein is CASSQEGQGAYEQYF. The CDR3 nucleotides read TGCGCCAGCAGCCAAGAGGGACAGGGGGCGTACGAGCAGTACTTC.

The rearrangement links TRBV19 to TRBJ2-1; tentative D call: TRBD2 (5 bases). Per germline, CDR1 LNHDA and CDR2 SQIVND (reference sequence). Trimming stripped 5 bases from V and 4 bases from J, with 9 bases between. This CDR3 has 13 amino acids. The CDR3 region has the DNA TGTGCCAGTAGTGGGCGGGTTTACAATGAGCAGTTCTTC. It specifies CASSGRVYNEQFF. The full variable domain, its missing parts supplied by reference TRBV19 and TRBJ2-1, is DGGITQSPKYLFRKEGQNVTLSCEQNLNHDAMYWYRQDPGQGLRLIYYSQIVNDFQKGDIAEGYSVSREKKESFPLTVTSAQKNPTAFYLCASSGRVYNEQFFGPGTRLTVL.

The chain employs TRBV5-4 and TRBJ2-5, with a tentative D call TRBD1 (7 bases). Looked up from germline, CDR1 is SGHNT and CDR2 is YYREEE (reference sequence). There are 14 residues in the CDR3. The V gene lost 2 bases and the J gene lost 5 bases, with 13 bases spanning the gap. The CDR3 here is CASSFLQGRETQYF. CDR3 DNA sequence: TGTGCCAGCAGCTTCTTACAGGGGAGGGAGACCCAGTACTTC.

This clone turned up a few times. The junction shows a germline mismatch at one end, possibly a read error. The chain links TRBV7-7 to TRBJ1-1, with D uncertain. Germline CDR1 is SSHAT and CDR2 is FNYEAQ (reference sequence). CDR3 length: 13 amino acids. Here the CDR3 DNA reads TGTGCTAGCAGCACCACAGTGAACACTGAAGCTTTCTTT. Protein: CASSTTVNTEAFF. The whole variable domain, remainder taken from reference TRBV7-7 and TRBJ1-1, is GAGVSQSPRYKVTKRGQDVTLRCDPISSHATLYWYQQALGQGPEFLTYFNYEAQPDKSGLPSDRFSAERPEGSISTLTIQRTEQRDSAMYRCASSTTVNTEAFFGQGTRLTVV.

This chain joins TRBV6-1 and TRBJ2-7; TRBD1 agrees at 9 bases. V lost 8 bases to trimming and J lost 4 bases; unmatched junction nucleotides: 9. Germline V lookup: CDR1 MNHNS, CDR2 SASEGT. CDR3 length equals 14 residues. The chain's CDR3 is CASAGGQGLYEQYF. The CDR3 coding sequence is TGTGCCAGCGCAGGAGGACAGGGGCTGTACGAGCAGTACTTC.

The chain has TRBV27 and TRBJ2-1, with TRBD2 matching 7 bases. The V gene's germline CDR1 is MNHEY and CDR2 SMNVEV (reference sequence). J was trimmed by 4 bases and V by 5 bases; bases with no gene match: 14. This CDR3 is built from 17 residues. The DNA of the CDR3 is TGTGCCAGCAGTCTTAGTTCTAGCGGAGGGGCATACAATGAGCAGTTCTTC. Translating gives CASSLSSSGGAYNEQFF.

This rearrangement joins TRBV7-2 to TRBJ2-7; possibly TRBD2 for D (6 bases). Germline CDR1 and CDR2: SGHTA and FQGNSA. V lost 4 bases and J lost 2, with 12 bases in between. This CDR3 comprises 14 residues. The CDR3, as DNA: TGTGCCAGCAGCTCGGCGGGAAACCCCTACGAGCAGTACTTC. Residues: CASSSAGNPYEQYF.

This clone has a handful of counts. V and J are TRBV30 and TRBJ2-1; the match to TRBD2 covers 9 bases. The CDR3 spans 14 residues. The V gene's germline CDR1 is GTSNPN and CDR2 SVGIG (reference sequence). The V gene end was trimmed by 5 bases and the J gene end by 12 bases; junction bases not matched to a gene: 14. The CDR3 bases are TGTGCCTGGCAAAAGCCAGCGGGAGGACGGTGGCAGTTCTTC. This gives the protein CAWQKPAGGRWQFF.

The CDR3 nucleotides read TGTGCCAGCAGCCCTACCTTAAGCGGGACTACAGATACGCAGTATTTT. It translates to CASSPTLSGTTDTQYF. The rearrangement joins TRBV5-5 to TRBJ2-3, with 7 bases aligning to TRBD2. The CDR3 extends over 16 amino acids. Trimming took 4 bases from V and 3 from J; bases not matched to a gene: 11. The germline V gene has CDR1 SGHKS and CDR2 YYEKEE (reference sequence). The full variable domain, rest sourced from reference TRBV5-5 and TRBJ2-3, is DAGVTQSPTHLIKTRGQQVTLRCSPISGHKSVSWYQQVLGQGPQFIFQYYEKEERGRGNFPDRFSARQFPNYSSELNVNALLLGDSALYLCASSPTLSGTTDTQYFGPGTRLTVL.

The rearrangement joins TRBV19 to TRBJ1-5, with a weak D call TRBD1 (5 bases). The CDR3 consists of 18 residues. Between the trimmed V and J ends, which lost 6 bases and 2 bases, there was a span of 23 bases. Germline assignment: CDR1 LNHDA and CDR2 SQIVND (reference sequence). As DNA, the CDR3 is TGTGCCAGTAGCCCCGTGCTGGACAAGTGGGGTGGCAATCAGCCCCAGCATTTT. The encoded protein is CASSPVLDKWGGNQPQHF.

V is TRBV18 and J is TRBJ2-1; 14 positions match TRBD2. The ends lost 1 base at V and 0 bases at J; junction bases unmatched: 8. This CDR3 is built from 20 residues. Germline lookup yields CDR1 KGHSH and CDR2 LQKENI. CDR3 sequence: CASSPRGSGTSGSSYNEQFF. DNA of the CDR3: TGTGCCAGCTCACCACGTGGATCCGGGACTAGCGGGAGCTCCTACAATGAGCAGTTCTTC.

V and J are TRBV7-9 and TRBJ2-3, with 9 bases aligning to TRBD2. This CDR3 comprises 16 residues. CDR1 and CDR2 from the germline V gene are SEHNR and FQNEAQ (reference sequence). With 5 bases clipped from V and 4 bases from J, the junction kept 10 bases outside the gene matches. CDR3 sequence (DNA): TGTGCCAGCAGCCCTCCCGGGACTAGCTCCCCAGATACGCAGTATTTT. Translation gives CASSPPGTSSPDTQYF.

About this clone: The sample contains more than one DNA sequence encoding this CDR3. The CDR3 spells CASSYSGRGNTGELFF. The CDR3 nucleotides are TGTGCCAGCAGTTACTCGGGGAGGGGGAACACCGGGGAGCTGTTTTTT. This sequence joins TRBV6-5 and TRBJ2-2; 7 bases are shared with TRBD2. CDR1 and CDR2 from the germline V gene are MNHEY and SVGAGI. After removal of 0 bases from V and 1 base from J, the junction contained 2 bases not matched to a gene. This CDR3 contains 16 residues.

CDR3 sequence reads: CASSVAPEAPPRAFF. The CDR3 region has the DNA TGTGCCAGCAGCGTAGCGCCGGAGGCCCCTCCACGCGCTTTCTTT. The chain has TRBV9 and TRBJ1-1; no reliable D call. Deletions cut 0 bases from V and 11 bases from J, with 20 bases between. The germline V gene has CDR1 SGDLS and CDR2 YYNGEE. This CDR3 is built from 15 residues.

The V and J genes are TRBV30 and TRBJ1-4; 7 bases are a match to TRBD1. V lost 2 bases and J lost 5; bases outside the gene matches: 11. Germline CDR1 GTSNPN, CDR2 SVGIG (reference sequence). The CDR3 has 16 amino acids. Here the CDR3 reads CAWSPPWGDSNEKLFF. CDR3 nucleotides: TGTGCCTGGAGTCCGCCTTGGGGGGACAGCAATGAAAAACTGTTTTTT.

The V and J genes are TRBV5-4 and TRBJ2-7; D may be TRBD2 (6 bases). Trimming took off 0 bases at V and 5 bases at J, with 18 bases between the two ends. CDR3 size: 16 residues. From germline, CDR1 is SGHNT and CDR2 YYREEE (reference sequence). Here the CDR3 reads CASSLDLAKTGNEQYF. CDR3 nucleotide sequence: TGTGCCAGCAGCTTGGACCTAGCGAAAACCGGTAACGAGCAGTACTTC.

This sequence joins TRBV30 and TRBJ1-5, with D possibly matching TRBD1 (5 bases). Germline CDR1 is GTSNPN and CDR2 is SVGIG (reference sequence). V dropped 0 bases and J dropped 4 bases, with 16 bases sitting between them. This CDR3 contains 16 residues. CDR3 in amino acids: CAWSVGARERNQPQHF. As DNA, the CDR3 is TGTGCCTGGAGTGTAGGCGCCAGGGAAAGGAATCAGCCCCAGCATTTT.

The CDR3 bases are TGTGCCAGCAGTTACGACGGAGGGTATGGCTACACCTTC. Its protein is CASSYDGGYGYTF. The chain carries TRBV6-5 and TRBJ1-2; D ambiguous. This CDR3 is 13 amino acids long. The germline gives CDR1 MNHEY, CDR2 SVGAGI. The V end was cut by 2 bases, the J end by 5 bases, with 9 bases between.

The chain combines TRBV11-2 with TRBJ1-1; perhaps TRBD1 as D (5 bases). V was cut by 6 bases and J by 5 bases, with 13 bases left in between. Germline lookup yields CDR1 SGHAT and CDR2 FQNNGV. The CDR3 length is 13 residues. For the CDR3, the DNA is TGTGCCAGCAGTAGGGACTTTGGGACTGAAGCTTTCTTT. The encoded protein is CASSRDFGTEAFF.

This chain connects TRBV7-9 to TRBJ1-5; weak D call: TRBD1 (5 bases). The germline V gene has CDR1 SEHNR and CDR2 FQNEAQ (reference sequence). V was pared by 1 base and J by 2 bases, with 6 bases between. This CDR3 has 14 amino acids. The CDR3 protein is CASSLETGNQPQHF. In nucleotides, the CDR3 is TGTGCCAGCAGCTTAGAGACAGGCAATCAGCCCCAGCATTTT.

The rearrangement uses TRBV5-1 and TRBJ2-5; 13 nucleotides match TRBD2. Per germline, CDR1 SGHRS and CDR2 YFSETQ. Trimming at V came to 3 bases and at J to 0 bases, leaving 2 bases not matched to a gene. The CDR3 contains 16 residues. Here the CDR3 DNA reads TGCGCCAGCAGCTCGACTAGCGGGGGGTACCAAGAGACCCAGTACTTC. This sequence encodes CASSSTSGGYQETQYF.

There are many counts of this clone. The genes are TRBV2 and TRBJ1-2; 7 nucleotides line up with TRBD1. CDR3 length equals 12 residues. The junction had 3 bases not matched to a gene; V was cut back by 8 bases and J by 3 bases. Germline assignment: CDR1 SNHLY and CDR2 FYNNEI. Written as DNA, the CDR3 is TGTGCCAGCGACAGGGAGGACTATGGCTACACCTTC. Protein: CASDREDYGYTF.

V gene TRBV7-2 combines with J gene TRBJ1-6; 8 positions agree with TRBD1. Germline V lookup: CDR1 SGHTA, CDR2 FQGNSA. V shed 5 bases, J shed 7 bases, and the junction held 7 bases outside the gene matches. The CDR3 runs to 15 residues. The CDR3 protein is CASSPGQGRNSPLHF. For the CDR3, the DNA is TGTGCCAGCAGCCCCGGACAGGGAAGGAATTCACCCCTCCACTTT.

This clone appeared a single time. This chain joins TRBV20-1 and TRBJ2-1, with D tentatively TRBD2 (5 bases). The CDR3 runs to 11 residues. Germline V CDR1 and CDR2: DFQATT, SNEGSKA (reference sequence). CDR3 amino acids: CRPEAGHEQFF. The CDR3 DNA is TGCAGGCCCGAGGCGGGTCATGAGCAGTTCTTC.

The chain has TRBV7-9 and TRBJ2-6; the D is unclear. V lost 8 bases, J lost 0 bases, and 8 bases lay in between. The length of the CDR3 is 14 residues. Germline CDR1 reads SEHNR; CDR2 reads FQNEAQ (reference sequence). The CDR3 is CASPTPSGANVLTF. The CDR3 DNA reads TGTGCCAGCCCTACCCCCTCTGGGGCCAACGTCCTGACTTTC.

This sequence joins TRBV7-9 and TRBJ1-1; 7 nucleotides align to TRBD1. Trimming cost V 5 bases and J 4 bases; bases outside gene matches: 4. Germline V lookup: CDR1 SEHNR, CDR2 FQNEAQ (reference sequence). The CDR3 runs to 13 residues. CDR3 nucleotide sequence: TGTGCCAGCAGCCCAACAGGGGCCACTGAAGCTTTCTTT. Translation: CASSPTGATEAFF.

This sequence joins TRBV9 and TRBJ2-3, with a tentative D call TRBD2 (6 bases). The CDR3 runs 16 residues. Between the trimmed V and J ends, which lost 4 bases and 3 bases, there was a span of 18 bases. Germline values: CDR1 SGDLS, CDR2 YYNGEE. CDR3 sequence (DNA): TGTGCCAGCAGCAGAACAGGAGGACTAAGGACAGATACGCAGTATTTT. Translation: CASSRTGGLRTDTQYF.

The chain links TRBV9 to TRBJ1-1; D gene uncertain. CDR1 is SGDLS and CDR2 is YYNGEE in the germline V gene. V lost 0 bases, J lost 11 bases, and 14 bases lay in between. The CDR3 length is 13 residues. The CDR3 protein is CASSVGPEGEAFF. CDR3 bases: TGTGCCAGCAGCGTAGGGCCCGAAGGAGAGGCTTTCTTT.

This clone has only one observation. The chain joins TRBV30 to TRBJ1-5; TRBD1 agrees at 7 bases. Germline assignment: CDR1 GTSNPN and CDR2 SVGIG (reference sequence). Unmatched junction bases numbered 6, after V lost 1 base and J lost 0 bases. The CDR3 is made up of 16 amino acids. CDR3 in amino acids: CAWSEQGRDSNQPQHF. DNA of the CDR3: TGTGCCTGGAGTGAACAGGGGAGAGATAGCAATCAGCCCCAGCATTTT. The full variable domain, rest sourced from reference TRBV30 and TRBJ1-5, is SQTIHQWPATLVQPVGSPLSLECTVEGTSNPNLYWYRQAAGRGLQLLFYSVGIGQISSEVPQNLSASRPQDRQFILSSKKLLLSDSGFYLCAWSEQGRDSNQPQHFGDGTRLSIL.

This chain joins TRBV9 and TRBJ1-1; D gene unclear. Trimming removed 0 bases at V and 11 bases at J, with 11 bases between. There are 12 residues in the CDR3. Germline V gene lookup returns CDR1 SGDLS and CDR2 YYNGEE. The CDR3, as DNA: TGTGCCAGCAGCGTAGTCACGGGTGGTGCTTTCTTT. Residues: CASSVVTGGAFF. The full variable domain, its missing parts supplied by reference TRBV9 and TRBJ1-1, is DSGVTQTPKHLITATGQRVTLRCSPRSGDLSVYWYQQSLDQGLQFLIQYYNGEERAKGNILERFSAQQFPDLHSELNLSSLELGDSALYFCASSVVTGGAFFGQGTRLTVV.

The genes are TRBV2 and TRBJ2-3; D perhaps matches TRBD2 (6 bases). Germline lookup yields CDR1 SNHLY and CDR2 FYNNEI. CDR3 length equals 15 residues. Trimming stripped 9 bases from V and 2 bases from J, with 18 bases between. CDR3 in amino acids: CASTRRGLDTDTQYF. The CDR3 DNA reads TGTGCCAGTACAAGGCGGGGACTTGACACAGATACGCAGTATTTT.

V usage is TRBV9 and J usage is TRBJ2-5; 7 bases are a match to TRBD1. Unmatched junction bases numbered 8, after V lost 4 bases and J lost 2 bases. CDR1 is SGDLS and CDR2 is YYNGEE in the germline V gene. The CDR3 length is 15 residues. CDR3 loop: CASSLGQLTQETQYF. Here the CDR3 DNA reads TGTGCCAGCAGCTTGGGACAGTTGACGCAAGAGACCCAGTACTTC.